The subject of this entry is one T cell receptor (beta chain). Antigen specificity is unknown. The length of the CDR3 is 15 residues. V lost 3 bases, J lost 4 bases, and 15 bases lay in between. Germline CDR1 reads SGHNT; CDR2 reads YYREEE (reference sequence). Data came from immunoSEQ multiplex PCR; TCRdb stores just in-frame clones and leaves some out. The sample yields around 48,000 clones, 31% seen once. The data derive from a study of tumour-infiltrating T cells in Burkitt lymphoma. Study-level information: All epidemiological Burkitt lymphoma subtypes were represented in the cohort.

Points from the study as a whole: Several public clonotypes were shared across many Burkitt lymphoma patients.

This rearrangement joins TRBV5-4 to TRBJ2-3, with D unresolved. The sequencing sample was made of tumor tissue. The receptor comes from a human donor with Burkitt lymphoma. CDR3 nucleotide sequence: TGTGCCAGCAGCTCCCGAAGGGTCGTGGCAGATACGCAGTATTTT. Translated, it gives CASSSRRVVADTQYF.